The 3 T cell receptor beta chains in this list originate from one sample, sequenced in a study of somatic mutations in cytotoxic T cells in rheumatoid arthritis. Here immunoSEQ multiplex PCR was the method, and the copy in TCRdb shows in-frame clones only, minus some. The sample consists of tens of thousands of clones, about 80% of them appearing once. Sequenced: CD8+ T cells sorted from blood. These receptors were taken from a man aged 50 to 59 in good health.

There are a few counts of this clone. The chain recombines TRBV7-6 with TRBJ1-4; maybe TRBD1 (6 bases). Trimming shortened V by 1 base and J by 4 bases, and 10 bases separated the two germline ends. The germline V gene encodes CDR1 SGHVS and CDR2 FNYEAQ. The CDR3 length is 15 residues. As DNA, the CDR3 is TGTGCCAGCAGCTTAGAAACAGGGATTAATGAAAAACTGTTTTTT. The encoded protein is CASSLETGINEKLFF. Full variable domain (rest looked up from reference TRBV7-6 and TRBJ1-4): GAGVSQSPRYKVTKRGQDVALRCDPISGHVSLYWYRQALGQGPEFLTYFNYEAQQDKSGLPNDRFSAERPEGSISTLTIQRTEQRDSAMYRCASSLETGINEKLFFGSGTQLSVL.

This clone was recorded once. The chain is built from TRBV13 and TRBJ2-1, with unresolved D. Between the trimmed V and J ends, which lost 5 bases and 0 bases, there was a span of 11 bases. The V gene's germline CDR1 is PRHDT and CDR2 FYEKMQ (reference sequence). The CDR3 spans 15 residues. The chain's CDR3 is CASSRSRSSYNEQFF. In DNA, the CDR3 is TGTGCCAGCAGCCGTAGCAGGAGCTCCTACAATGAGCAGTTCTTC.

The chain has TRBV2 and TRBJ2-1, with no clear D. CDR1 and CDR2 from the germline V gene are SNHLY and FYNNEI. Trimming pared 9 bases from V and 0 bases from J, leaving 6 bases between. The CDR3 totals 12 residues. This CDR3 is CASQGSYNEQFF. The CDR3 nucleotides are TGTGCCAGTCAAGGCTCCTACAATGAGCAGTTCTTC.